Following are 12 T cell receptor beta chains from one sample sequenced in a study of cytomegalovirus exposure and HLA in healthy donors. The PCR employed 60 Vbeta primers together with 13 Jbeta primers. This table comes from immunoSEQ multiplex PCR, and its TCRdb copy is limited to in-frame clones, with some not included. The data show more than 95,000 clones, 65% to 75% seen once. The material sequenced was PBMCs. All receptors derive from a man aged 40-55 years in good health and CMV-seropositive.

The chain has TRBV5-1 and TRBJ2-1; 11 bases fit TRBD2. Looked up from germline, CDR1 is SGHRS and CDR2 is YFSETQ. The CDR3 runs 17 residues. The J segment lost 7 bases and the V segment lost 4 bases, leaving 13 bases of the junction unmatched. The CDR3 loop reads CASSQNLAGGFRNEQFF. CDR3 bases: TGCGCCAGCAGCCAAAACTTAGCGGGAGGGTTCCGGAATGAGCAGTTCTTC.

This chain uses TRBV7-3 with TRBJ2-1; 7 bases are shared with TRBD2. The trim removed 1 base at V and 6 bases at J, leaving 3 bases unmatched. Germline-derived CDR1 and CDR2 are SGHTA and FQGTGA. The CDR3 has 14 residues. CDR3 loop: CASSLSGRANEQFF. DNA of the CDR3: TGTGCCAGCAGCTTAAGTGGGAGGGCCAATGAGCAGTTCTTC.

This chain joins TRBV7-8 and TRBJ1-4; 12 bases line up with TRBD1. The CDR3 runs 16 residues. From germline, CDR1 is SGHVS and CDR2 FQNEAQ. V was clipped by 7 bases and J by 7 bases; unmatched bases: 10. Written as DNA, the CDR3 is TGTGCCAGCACCGGGACAGGGGGCGGATTGGGTGAAAAACTGTTTTTT. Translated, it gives CASTGTGGGLGEKLFF.

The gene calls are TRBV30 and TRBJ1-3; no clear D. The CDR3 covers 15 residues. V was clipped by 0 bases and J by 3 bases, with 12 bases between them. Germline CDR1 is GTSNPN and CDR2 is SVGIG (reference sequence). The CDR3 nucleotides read TGTGCCTGGAGTGTAACGGTAGCCGGTGGAAACACCATATATTTT. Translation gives CAWSVTVAGGNTIYF.

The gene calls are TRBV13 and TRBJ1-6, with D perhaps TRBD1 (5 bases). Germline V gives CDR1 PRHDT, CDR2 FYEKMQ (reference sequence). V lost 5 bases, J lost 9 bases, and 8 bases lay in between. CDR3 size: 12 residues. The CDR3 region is CASSVRASPLHF. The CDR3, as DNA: TGTGCCAGCAGCGTCAGGGCTTCACCCCTCCACTTT.

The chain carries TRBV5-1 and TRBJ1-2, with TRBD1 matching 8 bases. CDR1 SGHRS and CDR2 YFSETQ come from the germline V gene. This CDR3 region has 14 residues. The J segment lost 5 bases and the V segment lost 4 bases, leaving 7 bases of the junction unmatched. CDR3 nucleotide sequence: TGCGCCAGCAGCCGACCCGACAGGGGTTATGGCTACACCTTC. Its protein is CASSRPDRGYGYTF.

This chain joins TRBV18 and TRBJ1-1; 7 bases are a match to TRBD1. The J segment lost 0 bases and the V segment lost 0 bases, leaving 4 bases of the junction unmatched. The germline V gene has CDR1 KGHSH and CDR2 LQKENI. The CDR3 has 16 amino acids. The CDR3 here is CASSPPKTGMNTEAFF. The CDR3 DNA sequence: TGTGCCAGCTCACCACCCAAGACAGGGATGAACACTGAAGCTTTCTTT.

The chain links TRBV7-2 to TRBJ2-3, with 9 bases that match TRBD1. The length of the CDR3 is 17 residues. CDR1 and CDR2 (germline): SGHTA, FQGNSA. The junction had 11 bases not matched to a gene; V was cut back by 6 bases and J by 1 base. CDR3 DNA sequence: TGTGCCAGCAGAGGGGGGAGGACAGGGGACCGCACAGATACGCAGTATTTT. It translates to CASRGGRTGDRTDTQYF.

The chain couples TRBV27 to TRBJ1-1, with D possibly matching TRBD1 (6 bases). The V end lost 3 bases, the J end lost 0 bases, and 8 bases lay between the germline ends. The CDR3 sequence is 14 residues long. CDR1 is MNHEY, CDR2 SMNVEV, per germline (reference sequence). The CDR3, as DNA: TGTGCCAGCAGTTTGAACAGGGTGAACACTGAAGCTTTCTTT. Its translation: CASSLNRVNTEAFF.

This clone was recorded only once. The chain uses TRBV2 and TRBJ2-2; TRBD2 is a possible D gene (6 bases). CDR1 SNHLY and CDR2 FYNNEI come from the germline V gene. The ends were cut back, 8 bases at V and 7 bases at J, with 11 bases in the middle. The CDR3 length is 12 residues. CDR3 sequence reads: CASGGLLGELFF. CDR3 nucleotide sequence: TGTGCCAGCGGGGGACTCCTCGGGGAGCTGTTTTTT.

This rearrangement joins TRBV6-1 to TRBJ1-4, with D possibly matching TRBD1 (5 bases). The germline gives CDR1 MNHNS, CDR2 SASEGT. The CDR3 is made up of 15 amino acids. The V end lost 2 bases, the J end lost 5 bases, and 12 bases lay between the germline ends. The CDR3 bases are TGTGCCAGCAGTGAACGTGACAGATTCAATGAAAAACTGTTTTTT. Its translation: CASSERDRFNEKLFF.

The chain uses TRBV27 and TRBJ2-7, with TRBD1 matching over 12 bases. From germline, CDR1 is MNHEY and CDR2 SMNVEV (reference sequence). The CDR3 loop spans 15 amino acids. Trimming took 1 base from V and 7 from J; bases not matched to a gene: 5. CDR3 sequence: CASSLLGQGAEEQYF. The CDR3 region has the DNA TGTGCCAGCAGTTTATTGGGACAGGGGGCAGAGGAGCAGTACTTC.